This T cell receptor (beta chain) was retrieved from a study of regulatory T cells in long-lasting Graves disease. Ten or more counts support this clonotype. Trimming shortened V by 1 base and J by 5 bases, and 11 bases separated the two germline ends. The germline V gene encodes CDR1 SGHAT and CDR2 FQNNGV. The CDR3 is 14 residues long. The sample's time point: persistent/refractory GD, antithyroid drugs over 5 years with positive TRAb. Isolated PBMC RNA provided the starting material for the TCR library. The authors built TCR beta libraries using iRepertoire HTBI primers and Arm-PCR of CDR3 regions. TCRdb re-called the multiplex PCR reads with MiXCR, one entry per CDR3 protein. The sample records a few hundred thousand distinct CDR3 sequences, 23% being singletons.

The material was peripheral blood mononuclear cells (PBMCs), obtained when the disease was refractory, from a patient treated with antithyroid drugs. The sequence was obtained from a female donor with Graves disease. The chain joins TRBV11-2 to TRBJ1-1; TRBD1 is a possible D gene (6 bases). CDR3 nucleotide sequence: TGTGCCAGCAGCTTAGCACAGGGTGTTACTGAAGCTTTCTTT. Translating it yields CASSLAQGVTEAFF. Based on the CDR3 plus reference TRBV11-2 and TRBJ1-1, the full variable domain is EAGVAQSPRYKIIEKRQSVAFWCNPISGHATLYWYQQILGQGPKLLIQFQNNGVVDDSQLPKDRFSAERLKGVDSTLKIQPAKLEDSAVYLCASSLAQGVTEAFFGQGTRLTVV.